Here is one T cell receptor (beta chain) with its context. As yet, its antigen is unknown. TCRdb ran MiXCR on the reads and lists one entry per CDR3 protein. The table has about 260,000 distinct CDR3 sequences, roughly 13% seen once; the top ten hold around 8.8%. The CDR3 has 11 amino acids. From germline, CDR1 is SGDLS and CDR2 YYNGEE. V was cut by 4 bases and J by 9 bases, with 10 bases left in between. This sample was taken from a study of T cell repertoires in cytomegalovirus infection. Study-level background: From public TCR beta signatures came an indication of both CMV infection and matching HLA type. Study-wide points: Totalled public TCR beta family frequency picked out people who carried CMV plus the relevant HLA. HLA-C-restricted CMV clonotypes gave the most frequent clonotype in two of eight donors.

Sequenced input: PBMCs. The chain couples TRBV9 to TRBJ1-1, with no clear D. The receptor comes from a human donor in good health (CMV status not recorded). Some clones in this sample may be carry-over from other donors' samples. CDR3 sequence: CASSPQGQAFF. CDR3 DNA: TGTGCCAGCAGCCCCCAAGGGCAAGCTTTCTTT.